Reported below is one T cell receptor beta chain. In the source study's methods: Estimation of nucleated cell counts relied on the amplification of reference gene primers. Method: immunoSEQ multiplex PCR; TCRdb's copy keeps in-frame clones and lacks some. V, J and clone size were drawn from that table, and D and trimming were deduced from the DNA. Seen here are about 60,000 clones, 70% to 90% observed once, and the top ten hold 15% to 20%. The entry originates in a study of blood T cell repertoires in COVID-19. Overall study: Acute-phase and convalescent COVID-19 samples originated in the United States, Italy and Spain.

Germline V gene data show CDR1 as MGHRA and CDR2 as YSYEKL. After removal of 3 bases from V and 4 bases from J, the junction contained 8 bases not matched to a gene. This CDR3 is 16 amino acids long. Material for sequencing was peripheral blood. The chain couples TRBV4-1 to TRBJ2-2; 7 bases agree with TRBD1. The TCR originated in a woman of 80 years or more with active COVID-19. For the CDR3, the DNA is TGCGCCAGCAGCCAGGACGGGACAGTTCTCACCGGGGAGCTGTTTTTT. Protein sequence: CASSQDGTVLTGELFF.